A single sample is the source of the 17 T cell receptor beta chains below, sequenced in a study of T-cell memory formation after mild COVID-19. TCRdb redid the calling of the 5' RACE reads with MiXCR, one entry per CDR3 protein. The data contain approximately 260,000 distinct CDR3 sequences, roughly 17% of them singletons. The sample taken for sequencing was PBMCs or a T cell subset sorted from them (not recorded which). These receptors all stem from a young man who had mild COVID-19 (a few samples of this study predate the infection). Cell type and time point are not known.

This clonotype was seen only a few times. The CDR3 here is CSASTGAHNEQFF. CDR3 in DNA: TGCAGTGCCTCTACCGGGGCCCACAATGAGCAGTTCTTC. V usage is TRBV20-1 and J usage is TRBJ2-1; possibly TRBD1 or TRBD2 for D (5 bases each). V lost 6 bases to trimming and J lost 5 bases, with 14 bases between them. The germline gives CDR1 DFQATT, CDR2 SNEGSKA (reference sequence). The CDR3 extends over 13 amino acids.

This clonotype was counted many times. The rearrangement joins TRBV12-3 or TRBV12-4 to TRBJ2-2; 11 positions match TRBD2. The V segment lost 3 bases and the J segment 6 bases; nucleotides outside the gene matches: 6. The CDR3 is made up of 16 amino acids. The CDR3 DNA sequence: TGTGCCAGCAGTTTGCTAGCGGGGGGAAATGCCGGGGAGCTGTTTTTT. It translates to CASSLLAGGNAGELFF.

This chain connects TRBV6-1 to TRBJ2-5; no clear D gene. Trimming took off 0 bases at V and 0 bases at J, with 11 bases between the two ends. The CDR3 is made up of 16 amino acids. From germline, CDR1 is MNHNS and CDR2 SASEGT. This chain's CDR3 is CASSEAGRAYQETQYF. DNA of the CDR3: TGTGCCAGCAGTGAAGCGGGAAGGGCGTACCAAGAGACCCAGTACTTC.

The V call is TRBV5-1, the J call TRBJ2-5; a possible D gene is TRBD1 (5 bases). Germline V gene data show CDR1 as SGHRS and CDR2 as YFSETQ. This CDR3 spans 16 amino acids. Trimming removed 4 bases from V and 1 base from J, with 17 bases in between. Here the CDR3 reads CASSEAGFWGQETQYF. The CDR3 nucleotides read TGCGCCAGCAGCGAGGCAGGGTTTTGGGGCCAAGAGACCCAGTACTTC.

This clonotype was seen only a few times. The rearrangement links TRBV5-8 to TRBJ1-1; no reliable D call. The CDR3 has 12 amino acids. V was pared by 1 base and J by 4 bases, with 5 bases between. Germline-derived CDR1 and CDR2 are SGHTS and YDEGEE. CDR3 coding DNA: TGTGCCAGCAGCTTGTTTCTCACTGAAGCTTTCTTT. The encoded protein is CASSLFLTEAFF.

In this sample, this clonotype turned up a few times. The chain joins TRBV28 to TRBJ2-7, with a tentative D call TRBD1 (6 bases). V was shortened by 10 bases and J by 2 bases, with 18 bases between the two germline ends. The CDR3 is 14 residues long. The germline V gene has CDR1 MDHEN and CDR2 SYDVKM. The CDR3 loop reads CATQDRDWPYEQYV. CDR3 in DNA: TGTGCCACCCAGGACAGAGATTGGCCCTACGAGCAGTACGTC.

V usage is TRBV12-3 or TRBV12-4 and J usage is TRBJ2-7; a weak D match, TRBD1 (6 bases). The CDR3 is 15 residues long. Trimming removed 6 bases at V and 6 bases at J, with 21 bases between. CDR3: CASSHHRERGGEQYV. The CDR3, as DNA: TGTGCCAGCAGCCATCACCGCGAGCGAGGGGGCGAGCAGTACGTC.

The chain links TRBV18 to TRBJ1-1; D uncertain. Germline V gene sequence: CDR1 KGHSH, CDR2 LQKENI. CDR3 length equals 13 residues. V lost 3 bases and J lost 8, with 13 bases in between. The chain's CDR3 is CASSPVSLAEAFF. CDR3 DNA sequence: TGTGCCAGCTCACCGGTATCCCTCGCCGAAGCTTTCTTT.

The V and J genes are TRBV2 and TRBJ1-4, with a weak D call TRBD1 (5 bases). The CDR3 extends over 14 amino acids. Trimming removed 8 bases from V and 8 bases from J, with 18 bases in between. Germline CDR1 reads SNHLY; CDR2 reads FYNNEI. CDR3 sequence reads: CASGAEASTEKLFF. As DNA, the CDR3 is TGTGCCAGCGGGGCGGAGGCCTCCACGGAAAAACTGTTTTTT.

The chain recombines TRBV21-1 with TRBJ2-1; the table's D call TRBD1 went unverified against the DNA. TRBV21-1 is a listed pseudogene. This CDR3 has 11 residues. The CDR3, as DNA: TGTGCCAGCAGCAAAAGGGACAGGAGGTTCTTC. Translated, it gives CASSKRDRRFF.

This clonotype was seen a handful of times. V usage is TRBV7-3 and J usage is TRBJ2-3; tentative D call: TRBD2 (6 bases). This CDR3 spans 14 amino acids. V was trimmed by 2 bases and J by 2 bases, leaving 8 bases between them. CDR1 SGHTA and CDR2 FQGTGA come from the germline V gene. CDR3 region: CASSLAGLTDTQYF. In DNA form, the CDR3 reads TGTGCCAGCAGCTTAGCGGGGCTCACAGATACGCAGTATTTT.

This clonotype was seen a few times. The chain couples TRBV19 to TRBJ2-7; TRBD1 agrees at 9 bases. The CDR3 consists of 14 residues. The V segment lost 7 bases and the J segment 3 bases; nucleotides outside the gene matches: 7. CDR1 is LNHDA, CDR2 SQIVND, per germline (reference sequence). Written as DNA, the CDR3 is TGTGCCAGTAAACCGGGACAGGGATTCTACGAGCAGTACTTC. This sequence encodes CASKPGQGFYEQYF.

DNA for the CDR3: TGCGCCAGCAGAAGCGGGGGGAACGTAGGGGAGCTGTTTTTT. Its protein product is CASRSGGNVGELFF. The chain combines TRBV4-3 with TRBJ2-2; 9 nucleotides agree with TRBD2. The CDR3 has 14 amino acids. With V trimmed by 6 bases and J by 8 bases, 7 bases remained unmatched. From germline, CDR1 is LGHNA and CDR2 YSLEER.

This clonotype was seen ten or more times. The V and J genes are TRBV5-1 and TRBJ1-6; 9 bases agree with TRBD1. J was trimmed by 9 bases and V by 0 bases; bases with no gene match: 1. Germline lookup yields CDR1 SGHRS and CDR2 YFSETQ. This CDR3 is built from 14 residues. The CDR3: CASSLDRGRSPLHF. Here the CDR3 DNA reads TGCGCCAGCAGCTTGGACAGGGGGCGTTCACCCCTCCACTTT.

The table lists this clonotype with a few counts. This chain connects TRBV5-4 to TRBJ2-5; TRBD2 is a possible D gene (7 bases). Germline CDR1 SGHNT, CDR2 YYREEE (reference sequence). This CDR3 region has 16 residues. Trimming shortened V by 2 bases and J by 3 bases, and 17 bases separated the two germline ends. The CDR3 protein is CASSFGGARAEETQYF. In DNA form, the CDR3 reads TGTGCCAGCAGCTTTGGGGGGGCGAGGGCCGAAGAGACCCAGTACTTC.

CDR3: CASTLRTGNSPLHF. The CDR3 bases are TGCGCCAGCACTCTGAGGACGGGTAATTCACCCCTCCACTTT. The gene calls are TRBV5-1 and TRBJ1-6; D is uncertain. CDR3 length: 14 amino acids. The germline CDR1 and CDR2 sequences are SGHRS and YFSETQ. The ends were cut back, 6 bases at V and 6 bases at J, with 13 bases in the middle.

This clonotype was picked up a small number of times. The chain carries TRBV5-4 and TRBJ1-4; D unclear. CDR3 length: 13 residues. With 0 bases removed from V and 8 bases from J, the gap between germline ends came to 8 bases. The germline gives CDR1 SGHNT, CDR2 YYREEE (reference sequence). The CDR3 DNA follows: TGTGCCAGCAGCTTGGTGACTCAGGAAAAACTGTTTTTT. Its translation is CASSLVTQEKLFF. The entire variable domain, with the rest obtained from reference TRBV5-4 and TRBJ1-4, is as follows: ETGVTQSPTHLIKTRGQQVTLRCSSQSGHNTVSWYQQALGQGPQFIFQYYREEENGRGNFPPRFSGLQFPNYSSELNVNALELDDSALYLCASSLVTQEKLFFGSGTQLSVL.